The clone carrying this T cell receptor beta chain occurred many times. Antigen specificity is unknown. Germline V gene data show CDR1 as SQVTM and CDR2 as ANQGSEA. The CDR3 consists of 13 residues. Trimming removed 3 bases from V and 0 bases from J, with 9 bases in between. This sample stems from a study of T-cell reconstitution after alpha-beta-depleted transplantation in children. During its preparation, the TCRbeta library received unique molecular identifiers. One entry per CDR3 protein results from TCRdb running MiXCR on the PCR reads. The sample contains about 110,000 distinct CDR3 sequences, almost 6.5% of which appear only once. Study-wide points: Reportedly, alpha-beta T cells present about two months post-transplant originated from several hundred expanded clones of graft origin. Some patients' high day-60 TCRbeta diversity was traced to surviving recipient T cells and thymic progenitors. At the one-year point after transplant, T-cell counts and TCRbeta diversity were found to come mostly from T cells that had been newly produced.

This clonotype was obtained from a male patient aged 2 to 10 who had a stem cell transplant for acute lymphoblastic leukemia, so the T cells may come from the graft donor. The J gene is TRBJ2-7, the V gene TRBV29-1; maybe TRBD2 (5 bases). This sample comprised PBMCs, mostly from graft donor cells, obtained 360 days after TCRalphabeta/CD19-depleted stem cell transplant. The CDR3: CSVESGSSYEQYF. The CDR3 nucleotides read TGCAGCGTTGAGAGCGGTAGCTCCTACGAGCAGTACTTC.